This T cell receptor beta chain was identified during a study of neurological immune-mediated disorders. Findings and limits, study-wide: While HTLV-1-associated myelopathy showed the greatest TCR clonal expansion, multiple sclerosis showed the least, falling below healthy controls. No sharing of CDR3 amino acid sequences was observed among expanded clones across subjects, suggesting private repertoires in all groups.

With 2 bases clipped from V and 4 bases from J, the junction kept 6 bases outside the gene matches. The CDR3 length is 15 residues. Per germline, CDR1 SGHRS and CDR2 YFSETQ. Synthesis of cDNA used 5'RACE (with 10-nucleotide random UMIs). Every sequencing run produced over 200 million TCR-beta sequences that came from 15-18 subjects. TCRdb reanalysed the 5' RACE reads using MiXCR and keeps one entry per CDR3 protein. This table has approximately 74,000 distinct CDR3 sequences, about 9.7% appearing once. This clonotype was detected ten times or more. Antigen unknown. The origin of this receptor is a man between 50 and 59 years old in good health. V is TRBV5-1 and J is TRBJ1-1; 9 positions match TRBD1. Sequenced: PBMCs. CDR3 bases: TGCGCCAGCAGCTTCTTGGGACAGGGAGGCACTGAAGCTTTCTTT. Residues: CASSFLGQGGTEAFF.